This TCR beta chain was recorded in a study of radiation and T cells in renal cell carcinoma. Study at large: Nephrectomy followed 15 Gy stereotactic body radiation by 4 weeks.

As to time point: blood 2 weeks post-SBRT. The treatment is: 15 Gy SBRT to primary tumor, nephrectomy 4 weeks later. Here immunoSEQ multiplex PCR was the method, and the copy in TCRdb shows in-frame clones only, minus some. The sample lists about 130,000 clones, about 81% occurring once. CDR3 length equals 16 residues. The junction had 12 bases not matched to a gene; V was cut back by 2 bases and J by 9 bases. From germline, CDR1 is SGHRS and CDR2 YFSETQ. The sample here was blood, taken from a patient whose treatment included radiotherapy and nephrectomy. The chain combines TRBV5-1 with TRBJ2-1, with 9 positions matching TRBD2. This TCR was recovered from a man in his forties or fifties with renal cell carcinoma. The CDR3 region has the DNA TGCGCCAGCAGCTTTCCCGCTGGCGGGAGGGCCAGTGAGCAGTTCTTC. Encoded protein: CASSFPAGGRASEQFF.